The subject of this entry is one T cell receptor beta chain. The data stem from a study of blood T cell repertoires in COVID-19. Per the original data handling: The authors estimated nucleated cell counts from reference gene primer amplification. Only in-frame clones appear in the TCRdb table, and some are missing; sequencing was by immunoSEQ multiplex PCR. V and J calls and clone size come straight from that table; D and trimming were deduced from the DNA. The sample has roughly 200,000 clones, roughly 88% seen once. The CDR3 is 15 residues long. V gave up 5 bases and J gave up 2 bases, with 16 bases separating them. The germline CDR1 and CDR2 sequences are SGHVS and FNYEAQ.

The receptor's source is a human donor with active or convalescent COVID-19. The donor label of this sample is uncertain. The rearrangement links TRBV7-6 to TRBJ2-7; no clear D gene. The sample was peripheral blood. The CDR3, as DNA: TGTGCCAGCAGCGCCTCGTTCGGAGCCACCTACGAGCAGTACTTC. It encodes CASSASFGATYEQYF.